This T cell receptor (beta chain) was sequenced during a study of cytomegalovirus exposure and HLA in healthy donors (TCRdb year 2017). Context from the whole study: According to a later analysis, one platform produced both the roughly 110 validation repertoires and the 550 to 800 repertoires of the first cohort. The study was designed to test whether signatures of past pathogen exposure could be identified by cataloging public T cell receptors. A separate validation cohort of about 110 different subjects was used in addition to the 666-subject first cohort. To predict cytomegalovirus infection status, the study brought together high-throughput TCR immunosequencing, statistical association of individual TCRs with disease status, and machine learning.

The donors were included in the validation cohort of around 120 subjects, a group kept apart from the roughly 730-subject first cohort. This clone was found once. There is no known antigen for this receptor. No much larger clonotype is one base removed from it; base qualities were not supplied. On the study overall, not on this receptor specifically: The study gave a list of over 150 TCR beta chains associated with cytomegalovirus. Across donors, most TCR sequences were observed very rarely, whereas some public TCRs were present in many individuals. In both the original and validation cohorts, the classifier was reported to diagnose cytomegalovirus status with high specificity and sensitivity. The authors suggested that the approach could potentially be extended to other disease states and immunological phenotypes. All 120 or so repertoires were used to score co-occurrence in the validation cohort in a later analysis, because that analysis had no HLA typing for the cohort. Three of the identified cytomegalovirus-associated TCR beta chains were confirmed in vitro to be specific for cytomegalovirus antigens. In a later analysis, TCRs clustered in the first cohort were found to also tend to co-occur in the roughly 110 validation repertoires, with over 90% of cluster scores above 0.

The germline V gene sets CDR1 to MDHEN and CDR2 to SYDVKM. V sheds 3 bases and J sheds 0 bases, leaving 14 bases between their ends. The CDR3 covers 16 residues, taking in both the cysteine and the phenylalanine. Solely the CDR3 DNA is kept, with 48 bases framed from the first base. Receptors were amplified or captured by the immunoSEQ multiplex PCR assay. In the original analysis: A statistical classification framework was developed to diagnose cytomegalovirus status using the catalog of TCR beta chain sequences. TCRdb took this table from immuneACCESS and kept in-frame rearrangements with V and J called. Such tables lack part of the clones; where checked against another copy, unresolved V genes explain under half of the gap, and the rest is unexplained. The V and J calls and the clone size are those of that table, but D and trimming were determined from the DNA. Recorded for this sample are some 340,000 clones; 87% of them occurred a single time. In total, the top ten clones hold over 1% of the sample.

The chain is encoded by TRBV28 joined to TRBJ1-1; D gene: possibly TRBD1, on 5 matching bases. The receptor was derived from a young woman in good health and CMV-seropositive. Sequenced input: PBMCs. CDR3 sequence: CASSFLGQLMNTEAFF. The DNA reads TGTGCCAGCAGTTTCTTGGGGCAACTAATGAACACTGAAGCTTTCTTT.